The 21 T cell receptor beta chains reported below all come from one sample, sequenced in a study of T cells in Graves' hyperthyroidism and ophthalmopathy. What was amplified from RNA transcripts were TCR beta CDR3 regions. During a first-round RT-PCR of the TCR CDR3, the HTBI primer set was used. MiXCR, run by TCRdb on the multiplex PCR reads, gives a single entry per CDR3 protein. The table lists around 370,000 distinct CDR3 sequences, roughly 18% of them singletons, with over 35% in the top ten. What was sequenced was blood. These receptor sequences come from a man aged 18 to 30 with Graves' ophthalmopathy.

There are a few counts of this clonotype. The chain combines TRBV5-6 with TRBJ2-5, with 10 bases aligning to TRBD1. V was clipped by 4 bases and J by 13 bases; unmatched bases: 19. This CDR3 spans 16 amino acids. From germline, CDR1 is SGHDT and CDR2 YYEEEE. The CDR3: CASSAPGTGAPGRRYF. CDR3 nucleotides: TGTGCCAGCAGCGCACCCGGGACAGGGGCGCCGGGTCGTAGGTACTTC.

On this clonotype itself: One end of the junction is discordant with germline, which a read error may explain. The chain employs TRBV27 and TRBJ2-6; D perhaps matches TRBD1 (6 bases). The CDR3 is 19 residues long. In germline, CDR1 is MNHEY, CDR2 SMNVEV (reference sequence). CDR3: CASSVSYRAGLPGANVLTF. The CDR3 DNA reads TGTGCCAGCAGTGTATCATACAGGGCGGGCCTCCCTGGGGCCAACGTCCTGACTTTC.

This rearrangement joins TRBV19 to TRBJ2-1; the match to TRBD2 covers 7 bases. CDR3 length: 17 residues. The germline V gene encodes CDR1 LNHDA and CDR2 SQIVND (reference sequence). J gave up 1 base and V 5 bases, and 11 bases lay outside the gene matches. CDR3 bases: TGTGCCAGTAGTCGGCCCCAGGGAGGGCTTTCCTACAATGAGCAGTTCTTC. Translating gives CASSRPQGGLSYNEQFF.

The rearrangement uses TRBV19 and TRBJ2-1; D gene unclear. Germline V lookup: CDR1 LNHDA, CDR2 SQIVND (reference sequence). The germline V and J ends were trimmed by 3 bases and 5 bases, with 14 bases remaining between them. The CDR3 consists of 15 residues. CDR3 protein: CASSIYPPEHNEQFF. The CDR3 DNA reads as TGTGCCAGTAGTATTTACCCCCCGGAACACAATGAGCAGTTCTTC.

The chain recombines TRBV15 with TRBJ2-1; TRBD2 matches at 12 bases. The CDR3 runs 21 residues. Per the germline V gene, CDR1 is LNHNV and CDR2 is YYDKDF (reference sequence). Losses at the gene ends were 3 bases for V and 0 bases for J; bases not matched to a gene: 15. The CDR3 is CATSSRSSGGALFSSYNEQFF. The DNA of the CDR3 is TGTGCCACCAGCAGTCGGTCTAGCGGGGGGGCCCTTTTTAGCTCCTACAATGAGCAGTTCTTC.

This clonotype was found many times. The rearrangement links TRBV28 to TRBJ2-7; the D gene is possibly TRBD1 (6 bases). The germline V gene has CDR1 MDHEN and CDR2 SYDVKM. This CDR3 spans 15 amino acids. Trimming shortened V by 4 bases and J by 4 bases, and 17 bases separated the two germline ends. The CDR3 protein is CASSSTGWESYEQYF. The CDR3 bases are TGTGCCAGCAGTTCGACAGGTTGGGAATCTTACGAGCAGTACTTC.

V gene TRBV29-1 combines with J gene TRBJ1-2, with D possibly matching TRBD1 (5 bases). V lost 5 bases and J lost 5, with 12 bases in between. The germline CDR1 and CDR2 sequences are SQVTM and ANQGSEA. This CDR3 spans 12 amino acids. DNA for the CDR3: TGCAGCGTTCTGGACAAGCGATATGGCTACACCTTC. It codes for CSVLDKRYGYTF.

The chain links TRBV20-1 to TRBJ1-4, with TRBD1 matching 7 bases. The ends lost 6 bases at V and 9 bases at J; junction bases unmatched: 7. The CDR3 contains 12 residues. In germline, CDR1 is DFQATT, CDR2 SNEGSKA (reference sequence). For the CDR3, the DNA is TGCAGTGCCCCGGCAGGGGGGAAAAAACTGTTTTTT. Translation gives CSAPAGGKKLFF.

This clonotype has at least ten counts. This chain connects TRBV29-1 to TRBJ2-7; TRBD2 aligns across 8 bases. Germline V CDR1 and CDR2: SQVTM, ANQGSEA. The CDR3 totals 13 residues. V dropped 5 bases and J dropped 4; count of bases not matched to a gene: 7. The CDR3 nucleotides read TGCAGCGTTATGAGCGGGGGAAGGTACGAGCAGTACTTC. Translating it yields CSVMSGGRYEQYF.

A remark on this clonotype: Being one base from a much bigger clone, this may be a read error. The chain links TRBV2 to TRBJ2-5; weak D call: TRBD2 (6 bases). Germline V lookup: CDR1 SNHLY, CDR2 FYNNEI. V was clipped by 7 bases and J by 1 base, with 10 bases between them. The CDR3 runs 13 residues. CDR3 sequence reads: CASNRDFQETQYF. The DNA of the CDR3 is TGTGCCAGCAACCGGGACTTCCAAGAGACCCAGTACTTC.

This clonotype came up a few times. The chain combines TRBV5-1 with TRBJ2-7, with 9 bases matching TRBD1. The CDR3 is made up of 13 amino acids. V trimming: 7 bases; J trimming: 6 bases; junction bases outside the gene matches: 8. Germline assignment: CDR1 SGHRS and CDR2 YFSETQ. The CDR3 sequence is CASGDRVAGEQYF. CDR3 sequence (DNA): TGCGCCAGCGGGGACAGGGTTGCCGGCGAGCAGTACTTC.

This clonotype was counted many times. The gene calls are TRBV12-3 or TRBV12-4 and TRBJ2-1, with D unclear. The CDR3 runs 14 residues. Trimming stripped 5 bases from V and 2 bases from J, with 10 bases between. In DNA, the CDR3 is TGTGCCAGCAGTCCCCATACGCCCTACAATGAGCAGTTCTTC. It is translated as CASSPHTPYNEQFF.

This clonotype was detected only a few times. The chain couples TRBV10-3 to TRBJ1-1; 9 nucleotides line up with TRBD1. V lost 6 bases, J lost 6 bases, and 8 bases stayed unmatched. CDR3 length: 14 amino acids. The germline gives CDR1 ENHRY, CDR2 SYGVKD. The CDR3 reads CAIRGGDRASEAFF. In DNA, the CDR3 is TGTGCCATCAGGGGGGGGGACAGGGCTTCTGAAGCTTTCTTT.

This clonotype was observed at least ten times. The chain employs TRBV4-2 and TRBJ1-1; D uncertain. V was cut by 0 bases and J by 0 bases, with 8 bases left in between. This CDR3 spans 15 amino acids. The germline CDR1 and CDR2 sequences are LGHNA and YNFKEQ. DNA of the CDR3: TGTGCCAGCAGCCAAGAAAGGTTGCTGAACACTGAAGCTTTCTTT. Encoded protein: CASSQERLLNTEAFF.

The V and J genes are TRBV20-1 and TRBJ2-2; 7 bases map to TRBD2. Germline V gene sequence: CDR1 DFQATT, CDR2 SNEGSKA (reference sequence). With V trimmed by 2 bases and J by 0 bases, 3 bases remained unmatched. This CDR3 is built from 15 residues. This CDR3 is CSARSRGANTGELFF. The CDR3 DNA reads TGCAGTGCTAGATCTCGGGGGGCGAACACCGGGGAGCTGTTTTTT.

A remark on this clonotype: One junction end disagrees with the germline gene, perhaps due to a read error. The chain couples TRBV19 to TRBJ2-1; TRBD2 matches at 9 bases. Germline V gene data show CDR1 as LNHDA and CDR2 as SQIVND (reference sequence). The CDR3 contains 16 residues. The CDR3 loop reads CASRSPPGLALHEQLF. The CDR3 DNA follows: TGTGCCAGTAGGAGTCCCCCGGGACTAGCTCTACATGAGCAGCTCTTC.

This clonotype was picked up many times. The chain links TRBV9 to TRBJ1-2; D is undetermined. This CDR3 is built from 15 residues. The V end lost 0 bases, the J end lost 8 bases, and 17 bases lay between the germline ends. From germline, CDR1 is SGDLS and CDR2 YYNGEE. The CDR3: CASSVAIQVPPGYTF. Here the CDR3 DNA reads TGTGCCAGCAGCGTAGCTATCCAGGTCCCCCCGGGCTACACCTTC.

This clonotype was detected only a few times. The chain joins TRBV7-3 to TRBJ2-7; D possibly corresponds to TRBD2 (5 bases). Germline CDR1 and CDR2: SGHTA and FQGTGA. The CDR3 is made up of 14 amino acids. With 0 bases removed from V and 2 bases from J, the gap between germline ends came to 8 bases. CDR3 loop: CASSLTPGTYEQYF. For the CDR3, the DNA is TGTGCCAGCAGCTTAACGCCGGGAACCTACGAGCAGTACTTC.

The DNA of the CDR3 is TGCGCCAGCAGCCGACAGGGAGGAGTCGAGCAGTACTTC. This gives the protein CASSRQGGVEQYF. The J gene is TRBJ2-7, the V gene TRBV4-1; a possible D gene is TRBD1 (7 bases). This CDR3 spans 13 amino acids. Trimming removed 4 bases at V and 6 bases at J, with 13 bases between. Germline assignment: CDR1 MGHRA and CDR2 YSYEKL.

This chain uses TRBV18 with TRBJ1-2; D is possibly TRBD1 (6 bases). Between the trimmed V and J ends, which lost 4 bases and 6 bases, there was a span of 15 bases. Germline V gene data show CDR1 as KGHSH and CDR2 as LQKENI. This CDR3 contains 14 residues. CDR3 DNA: TGTGCCAGCTCACAAGAACAGGGCGTGGATGGCTACACCTTC. It specifies CASSQEQGVDGYTF.

This clonotype was counted at least ten times. The rearrangement links TRBV29-1 to TRBJ1-1, with D uncertain. CDR3 length: 13 amino acids. V lost 0 bases, J lost 1 base, and 6 bases lay in between. Per the germline V gene, CDR1 is SQVTM and CDR2 is ANQGSEA. CDR3 residues: CSVEETENTEAFF. The CDR3 DNA sequence: TGCAGCGTTGAAGAGACGGAGAACACTGAAGCTTTCTTT. Drawing the rest from reference TRBV29-1 and TRBJ1-1, the complete variable domain is SAVISQKPSRDICQRGTSLTIQCQVDSQVTMMFWYRQQPGQSLTLIATANQGSEATYESGFVIDKFPISRPNLTFSTLTVSNMSPEDSSIYLCSVEETENTEAFFGQGTRLTVV.